The present T cell receptor beta chain was sequenced within a study of regulatory T cells in long-lasting Graves disease. At the level of the study: Over 5 years on antithyroid drugs plus positive TSH receptor antibodies marked Graves' disease as persistent. Overall study findings and caveats: Study was limited to peripheral blood, excluding thyroid tissue.

Germline CDR1 is SGHTA and CDR2 is FQGNSA. This CDR3 is 14 amino acids long. V was trimmed by 5 bases and J by 5 bases, leaving 14 bases between them. Time point in this sample: persistent/refractory GD, antithyroid drugs over 5 years with positive TRAb. The TCR library used RNA extracted from PBMCs. With EDTA tubes as the receptacles, about 9.2 milliliters of peripheral blood were drawn. Relying on iRepertoire HTBI primers and Arm-PCR of CDR3 regions, the team built TCR beta libraries. Study processing details: Looking across samples, the authors found under 75 TRBV and some 13 TRBJ segments. TCRdb reprocessed the multiplex PCR reads via MiXCR and lists one record per CDR3 protein. TCRdb, rather than the study authors, made the V and J calls. The table records around 460,000 distinct CDR3 sequences, 20% to 25% of them present only once. As for this clonotype: Its antigen is as yet unknown.

The sequence was obtained from a female donor with Graves disease. This chain connects TRBV7-2 to TRBJ2-3, with D perhaps TRBD1 (5 bases). The specimen comprised peripheral blood mononuclear cells (PBMCs), sampled when the disease was refractory, from a patient treated with antithyroid drugs. The CDR3 region is CASSPLGAGDTQYF. DNA for the CDR3: TGTGCCAGCAGCCCCCTAGGGGCAGGAGATACGCAGTATTTT.